This T cell receptor (beta chain) was sequenced for a study of shared clonotypes between healthy human individuals. Overall study: In total, the donors were a couple of women and a few men aged 18 to 49. Study-level findings and limits: In general, naive subsets displayed greater estimated richness than memory subsets did. Clonotypes shared by all four sorted-subset donors had higher generation probabilities than non-shared clonotypes. Clonotype sharing among donors was expected to depend on sequencing depth.

TCRdb's copy holds only in-frame clones and misses some; the assay was immunoSEQ multiplex PCR. The sample includes around 300,000 clones, over 75% seen only once; the top ten take around 16%. This clone was detected only once. Its antigen is not known. The TCR comes from a man younger than 30 in good health. Specimen: memory CD8+ T cells sorted from blood. Noted subset: CD45RO+ cells pooled with CCR7-negative TemRA cells.

CDR3 in amino acids: CASSLVPLAGGQGEQFF. The CDR3 region has the DNA TGTGCCAGCAGCTTAGTGCCACTAGCGGGAGGGCAAGGTGAGCAGTTCTTC. The chain joins TRBV7-9 to TRBJ2-1; the match to TRBD2 covers 13 bases. Trimming removed 1 base from V and 9 bases from J; junction bases left unmatched: 9. Germline V gives CDR1 SEHNR, CDR2 FQNEAQ (reference sequence). This CDR3 comprises 17 residues.